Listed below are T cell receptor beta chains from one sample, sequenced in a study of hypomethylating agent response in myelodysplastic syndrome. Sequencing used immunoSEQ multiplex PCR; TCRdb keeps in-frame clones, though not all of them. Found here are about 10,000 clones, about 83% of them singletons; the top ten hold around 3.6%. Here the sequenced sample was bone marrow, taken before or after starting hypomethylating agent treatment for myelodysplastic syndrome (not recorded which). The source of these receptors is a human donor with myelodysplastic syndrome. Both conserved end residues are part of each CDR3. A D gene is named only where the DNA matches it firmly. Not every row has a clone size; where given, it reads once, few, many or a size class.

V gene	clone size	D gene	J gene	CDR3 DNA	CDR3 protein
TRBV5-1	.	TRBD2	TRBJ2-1	TGCGCCAGCAGCAGAGTACCGGGACTAGCGGCAACTAGCTCCTACAATGAGCAGTTCTTC	CASSRVPGLAATSSYNEQFF
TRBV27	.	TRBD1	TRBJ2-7	TGTGCCAGCAGTTTGGACAGGAAGATTTACGAGCAGTACTTC	CASSLDRKIYEQYF
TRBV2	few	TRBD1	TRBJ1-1	TGTGCCAGCAGCCCGGGACAGGGAAGGGATGAAGCTTTCTTT	CASSPGQGRDEAFF
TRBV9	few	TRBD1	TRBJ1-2	TGTGCCAGCAGCGTAGAGGGGGCTGGAGGGACCAACTATGGCTACACCTTC	CASSVEGAGGTNYGYTF
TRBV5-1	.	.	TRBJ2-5	TGCGCCAGCAGCCAGGACGGGGGCCCGAGGGAGACCCAGTACTTC	CASSQDGGPRETQYF
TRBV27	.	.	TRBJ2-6	TGTGCCAGCAGCGACAGTGCTGGGGCCAACGTCCTGACTTTC	CASSDSAGANVLTF
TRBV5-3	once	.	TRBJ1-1	TGTGCCAGAAGCTTCGGGGGTTCTGAAGCTTTCTTT	CARSFGGSEAFF
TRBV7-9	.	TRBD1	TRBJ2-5	TGTGCCAGCAGCTTAGGAGGGGGCTACCAAGAGACCCAGTACTTC	CASSLGGGYQETQYF
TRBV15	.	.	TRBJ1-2	TGTGCCACCAGCAGAGCCGGGACCCCCGCTCGGGGCTACACCTTC	CATSRAGTPARGYTF
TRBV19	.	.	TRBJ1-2	TGTGCCAGTAGTGGCGAATACAGGGTCTCCTATGGCTACACCTTC	CASSGEYRVSYGYTF
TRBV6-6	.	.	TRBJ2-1	TGTGCCAGCAGTGCTGGGGCTACCCCTTCCAATGAGCAGTTCTTC	CASSAGATPSNEQFF
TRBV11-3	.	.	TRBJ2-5	TGTGCCAGCAGCTTAGGGAAGGGGGGCCGAGAGACCCAGTACTTC	CASSLGKGGRETQYF
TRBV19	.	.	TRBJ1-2	TGTGCCAGTAGTATCCCCCTGCCCCATTATGGCTACACCTTC	CASSIPLPHYGYTF
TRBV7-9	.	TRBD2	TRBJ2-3	TGTGCCAGCAGCTCGGGACTAGCGGGGGGGCTAAGCACAGATACGCAGTATTTT	CASSSGLAGGLSTDTQYF
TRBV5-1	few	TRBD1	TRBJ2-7	TGCGCCAGCAGCCAAGGACAGGCCTACGAGCAGTACTTC	CASSQGQAYEQYF
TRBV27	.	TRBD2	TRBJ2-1	TGTGCCAGCAGTTTGGCGGGAGGGCCCAATGAGCAGTTCTTC	CASSLAGGPNEQFF
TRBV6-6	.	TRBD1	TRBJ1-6	TGTGCCAGCAGTTCTAGGGGGCGCTCGGAGAATTCACCCCTCCACTTT	CASSSRGRSENSPLHF
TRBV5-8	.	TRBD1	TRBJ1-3	TGTGCCAGCAGCTTGGGGGACAGGGCTGGAAACACCATATATTTT	CASSLGDRAGNTIYF
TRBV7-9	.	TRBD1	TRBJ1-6	TGTGCCAGCAGCCTGAGACAGGGGCCGGGCAATTCACCCCTCCACTTT	CASSLRQGPGNSPLHF
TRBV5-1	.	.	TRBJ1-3	TGCGCCAGCAGCTTGAGGTGCGGGGCTGGAAACACCATATATTTT	CASSLRCGAGNTIYF
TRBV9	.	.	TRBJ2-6	TGTGCCAGCAGCGGGAGAAGGGGGGCCTTTTCCTCTGGGGCCAACGTCCTGACTTTC	CASSGRRGAFSSGANVLTF
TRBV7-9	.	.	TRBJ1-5	TGTGCCAGCAGCTTAGACCAGGGACGTAGCAATCAGCCCCAGCATTTT	CASSLDQGRSNQPQHF
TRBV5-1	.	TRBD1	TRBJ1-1	TGCGCCAGCAGTTTGACAGGGGGATCAAGCCGCCGCAACACTGAAGCTTTCTTT	CASSLTGGSSRRNTEAFF
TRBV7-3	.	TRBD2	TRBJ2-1	TGTGCCAGCAGCTTAGCCCCTTCTAGCGGGAATGAGCAGTTCTTC	CASSLAPSSGNEQFF
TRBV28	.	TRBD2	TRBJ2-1	TGTGCCAGCAGTCCAACCCCGACTCGACTAGCGGAGCAGTTCTTC	CASSPTPTRLAEQFF
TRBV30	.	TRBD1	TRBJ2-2	TGTGCCTGTTTCGACAGGGGGAACACCGGGGAGCTGTTTTTT	CACFDRGNTGELFF
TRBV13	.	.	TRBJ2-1	TGTGCCAGCAGCTTCTCCTCCTACAATGAGCAGTTCTTC	CASSFSSYNEQFF
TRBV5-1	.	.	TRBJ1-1	TGCGCCAGCAGCTTCGAAATGGGAGGGAGCACTGAAGCTTTCTTT	CASSFEMGGSTEAFF
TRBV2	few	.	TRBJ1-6	TGTGCCAGCAGGTTCGGCAGGGCTAATTCACCCCTCCACTTT	CASRFGRANSPLHF
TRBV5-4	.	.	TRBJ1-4	TGTGCCAGCAGCTTGGGGGGGCCAGACGAAAAACTGTTTTTT	CASSLGGPDEKLFF
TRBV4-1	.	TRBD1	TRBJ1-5	TGCGCCAGCAGCGGGGGACAGGGGGAAGCTCAGCCCCAGCATTTT	CASSGGQGEAQPQHF
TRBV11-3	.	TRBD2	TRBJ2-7	TGTGCCAGCAGAGCCGGGACTAGAGTAGCCGAGCAGTACTTC	CASRAGTRVAEQYF
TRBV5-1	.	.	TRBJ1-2	TGCGCCAGCAGCTTGGTGGCAGGAACCGGCGGCTACACCTTC	CASSLVAGTGGYTF
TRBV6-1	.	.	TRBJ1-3	TGTGCCAGCAGGCAGGGGCCCGGGTCTGGAAACACCATATATTTT	CASRQGPGSGNTIYF
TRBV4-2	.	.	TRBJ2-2	TGTGCCAGCAGCCAAGGGGCTGTGGACACCGGGGAGCTGTTTTTT	CASSQGAVDTGELFF